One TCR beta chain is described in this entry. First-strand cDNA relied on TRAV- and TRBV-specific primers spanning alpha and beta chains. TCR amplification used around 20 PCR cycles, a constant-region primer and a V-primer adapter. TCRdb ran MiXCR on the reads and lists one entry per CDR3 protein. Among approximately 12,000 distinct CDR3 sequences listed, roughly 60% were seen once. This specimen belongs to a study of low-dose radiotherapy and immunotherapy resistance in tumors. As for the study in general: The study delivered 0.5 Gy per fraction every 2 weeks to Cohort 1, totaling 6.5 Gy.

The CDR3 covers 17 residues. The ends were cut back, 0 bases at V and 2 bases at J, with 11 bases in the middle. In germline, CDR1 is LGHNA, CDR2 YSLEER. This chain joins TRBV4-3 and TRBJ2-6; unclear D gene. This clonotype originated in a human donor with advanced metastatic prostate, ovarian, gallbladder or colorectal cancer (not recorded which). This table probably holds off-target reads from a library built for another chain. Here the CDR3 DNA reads TGCGCCAGCAGCCAAGATAGGGCTAGGGCTGGGGCCAACGTCCTGACTTTC. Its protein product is CASSQDRARAGANVLTF.